These 30 T cell receptor beta chains originate from one sample sequenced in a study of graft-versus-host responses after intestinal transplantation. Sequenced by immunoSEQ multiplex PCR; TCRdb stores in-frame clones only, minus some. The sample comprises fewer than 45,000 clones, about 90% of which are singletons, and 2% to 3% rests with the top ten. This sample comprised PBMCs, obtained around 43 weeks after intestinal transplant. Receptors originate from a human patient who received an intestinal transplant, so some T cells may come from the graft donor.

This clone was seen only once. The chain uses TRBV4-1 and TRBJ2-5; TRBD2 matches 12 bases. The CDR3 runs to 17 residues. Germline assignment: CDR1 MGHRA and CDR2 YSYEKL. With 1 base clipped from V and 5 bases from J, the junction kept 8 bases outside the gene matches. CDR3 nucleotides: TGCGCCAGCAGCCAAGTACGGCTAGCGGGAGGGTATGAGACCCAGTACTTC. This sequence encodes CASSQVRLAGGYETQYF.

The chain carries TRBV19 and TRBJ2-7; D is perhaps TRBD1 or TRBD2 (6 bases each). Germline V gives CDR1 LNHDA, CDR2 SQIVND (reference sequence). This CDR3 is 13 amino acids long. The V and J ends lost 6 bases and 2 bases respectively, with 11 bases between them. DNA for the CDR3: TGTGCCAGTAGCGGGGGCAGTACCTACGAGCAGTACTTC. This gives the protein CASSGGSTYEQYF.

The chain has TRBV18 and TRBJ2-1, with TRBD2 matching over 7 bases. CDR3 length: 17 residues. Trimming took 1 base from V and 0 from J; bases not matched to a gene: 6. Germline assignment: CDR1 KGHSH and CDR2 LQKENI. The CDR3 is CASSPRLAASSYNEQFF. CDR3 bases: TGTGCCAGCTCACCACGGCTAGCGGCGAGCTCCTACAATGAGCAGTTCTTC.

This chain joins TRBV7-2 and TRBJ2-5; the D gene is possibly TRBD2 (7 bases). V lost 5 bases, J lost 5 bases, and 18 bases lay in between. This CDR3 comprises 15 residues. Germline CDR1 SGHTA, CDR2 FQGNSA. CDR3 region: CASSPATGGAETQYF. The DNA of the CDR3 is TGTGCCAGCAGCCCCGCCACTGGGGGGGCGGAGACCCAGTACTTC.

This sequence joins TRBV28 and TRBJ2-1; D is unresolved. Germline CDR1 reads MDHEN; CDR2 reads SYDVKM. The CDR3 consists of 13 residues. V was shortened by 3 bases and J by 9 bases, with 12 bases between the two germline ends. CDR3 residues: CASSFWPAGEQFF. For the CDR3, the DNA is TGTGCCAGCAGTTTCTGGCCTGCCGGTGAGCAGTTCTTC.

This sequence joins TRBV29-1 and TRBJ1-2; no clear D gene. Trimming stripped 1 base from V and 0 bases from J, with 6 bases between. Germline values: CDR1 SQVTM, CDR2 ANQGSEA. This CDR3 spans 13 amino acids. The CDR3 spells CSVEARTNYGYTF. The CDR3 bases are TGCAGCGTTGAAGCCCGTACTAACTATGGCTACACCTTC.

The DNA for the CDR3 is TGTGCCAGCAGCTTATCCGGACAGGTCTACGAGCAGTACTTC. This codes for CASSLSGQVYEQYF. The gene calls are TRBV7-2 and TRBJ2-7; 7 bases fit TRBD1. Trimming cost V 2 bases and J 3 bases; bases outside gene matches: 4. From germline, CDR1 is SGHTA and CDR2 FQGNSA. This CDR3 contains 14 residues.

This clone occurred once. The chain links TRBV19 to TRBJ2-3; D is uncertain. Germline values: CDR1 LNHDA, CDR2 SQIVND (reference sequence). V gave up 5 bases and J gave up 6 bases, with 12 bases separating them. The CDR3 sequence is 13 residues long. CDR3 DNA: TGTGCCAGTAGTCTGTATAGGTTGGATACGCAGTATTTT. It is translated as CASSLYRLDTQYF. The variable domain in full, with the rest retrieved from reference TRBV19 and TRBJ2-3, is DGGITQSPKYLFRKEGQNVTLSCEQNLNHDAMYWYRQDPGQGLRLIYYSQIVNDFQKGDIAEGYSVSREKKESFPLTVTSAQKNPTAFYLCASSLYRLDTQYFGPGTRLTVL.

This chain joins TRBV2 and TRBJ2-7, with unresolved D. Germline V CDR1 and CDR2: SNHLY, FYNNEI. V was shortened by 7 bases and J by 3 bases, with 10 bases between the two germline ends. CDR3 length: 12 amino acids. CDR3 amino acids: CASKPTNYEQYF. The CDR3 DNA reads as TGTGCCAGCAAGCCCACGAACTACGAGCAGTACTTC.

V is TRBV5-1 and J is TRBJ1-4; 7 positions agree with TRBD1. V dropped 0 bases and J dropped 3; count of bases not matched to a gene: 5. The CDR3 is 16 amino acids. The V gene's germline CDR1 is SGHRS and CDR2 YFSETQ. The CDR3 DNA reads as TGCGCCAGCAGCTTGGAAGGGGGCTCGGCTAATGAAAAACTGTTTTTT. It codes for CASSLEGGSANEKLFF.

The chain carries TRBV21-1 and TRBJ1-5; TRBD1, the table's D call, lacks a check against the DNA. TRBV21-1 is designated a pseudogene. CDR3 length: 22 residues. CDR3 region: CASSKEFRFDRGARYSNQPQHF. The DNA of the CDR3 is TGTGCCAGCAGCAAAGAATTCCGCTTCGACAGGGGGGCCCGATATAGCAATCAGCCCCAGCATTTT.

V and J are TRBV9 and TRBJ2-1; TRBD2 matches 15 bases. This CDR3 has 17 amino acids. Germline V CDR1 and CDR2: SGDLS, YYNGEE. V dropped 2 bases and J dropped 11; count of bases not matched to a gene: 11. CDR3 residues: CASSVLAVGLAGGQQFF. The CDR3 DNA follows: TGTGCCAGCAGCGTGCTCGCGGTGGGACTAGCGGGGGGACAGCAGTTCTTC. Filled out from reference TRBV9 and TRBJ2-1, the complete variable domain reads DSGVTQTPKHLITATGQRVTLRCSPRSGDLSVYWYQQSLDQGLQFLIQYYNGEERAKGNILERFSAQQFPDLHSELNLSSLELGDSALYFCASSVLAVGLAGGQQFFGPGTRLTVL.

The chain carries TRBV7-9 and TRBJ1-4; the match to TRBD1 covers 7 bases. Germline V gives CDR1 SEHNR, CDR2 FQNEAQ (reference sequence). CDR3 length: 17 residues. V was clipped by 1 base and J by 0 bases; unmatched bases: 5. The CDR3 DNA is TGTGCCAGCAGCTTAGTGGGGCAGGGGGCAACTAATGAAAAACTGTTTTTT. Translating it yields CASSLVGQGATNEKLFF.

The chain is built from TRBV7-9 and TRBJ1-3; D not resolved. V lost 3 bases to trimming and J lost 8 bases, with 2 bases between them. The CDR3 totals 10 residues. In germline, CDR1 is SEHNR, CDR2 FQNEAQ (reference sequence). The CDR3 region is CASSFDTIYF. The DNA of the CDR3 is TGTGCCAGCAGCTTCGACACCATATATTTT.

The V call is TRBV27, the J call TRBJ2-7; 9 bases line up with TRBD1. V was clipped by 7 bases and J by 6 bases; unmatched bases: 10. Germline assignment: CDR1 MNHEY and CDR2 SMNVEV (reference sequence). The CDR3 contains 14 residues. CDR3 sequence reads: CASNPTGTGIEQYF. The DNA of the CDR3 is TGTGCCAGCAACCCTACCGGGACAGGGATCGAGCAGTACTTC.

The rearrangement joins TRBV11-1 to TRBJ2-7, with 8 bases identical to TRBD2. V shed 5 bases and J 3 bases; nucleotides not matched to a gene: 9. In germline, CDR1 is SGHAT, CDR2 FQDESV (reference sequence). The CDR3 loop spans 15 amino acids. The CDR3 protein is CASSLSGGGLYEQYF. CDR3 sequence (DNA): TGTGCCAGCAGCCTCTCCGGGGGGGGACTCTACGAGCAGTACTTC.

This chain joins TRBV7-6 and TRBJ2-3; D may be TRBD1 (7 bases). CDR3 size: 15 residues. V was pared by 4 bases and J by 8 bases, with 19 bases between. Germline CDR1 reads SGHVS; CDR2 reads FNYEAQ. CDR3 protein: CASSSTAGGTVTQYF. The CDR3, as DNA: TGTGCCAGCAGCTCGACAGCAGGGGGGACGGTTACGCAGTATTTT.

J is TRBJ1-1 and V is TRBV5-1; D might be TRBD1 (5 bases). Germline V gives CDR1 SGHRS, CDR2 YFSETQ. This CDR3 contains 11 residues. V lost 10 bases and J 7 bases, leaving 14 bases between the germline ends. CDR3 protein: CAHRRHNEAFF. CDR3 nucleotide sequence: TGCGCCCACAGGCGACACAATGAAGCTTTCTTT.

This chain uses TRBV5-1 with TRBJ1-6, with D maybe TRBD1 (5 bases). The length of the CDR3 is 17 residues. Trimming removed 0 bases from V and 0 bases from J, with 10 bases in between. Germline assignment: CDR1 SGHRS and CDR2 YFSETQ. CDR3: CASSLAGQSSYNSPLHF. The CDR3 bases are TGCGCCAGCAGCTTGGCAGGGCAGAGCTCCTATAATTCACCCCTCCACTTT.

The chain joins TRBV6-1 to TRBJ1-5; no firm D call. CDR3 length: 12 amino acids. Trimming took 7 bases from V and 5 from J, leaving 9 bases between them. Germline CDR1 MNHNS, CDR2 SASEGT. The CDR3 here is CASMPDYQPQHF. The CDR3 DNA sequence: TGTGCCAGCATGCCCGATTATCAGCCCCAGCATTTT.

This clone is a singleton in its sample. V gene TRBV2 combines with J gene TRBJ1-5; TRBD1 agrees at 7 bases. The CDR3 has 15 residues. J gave up 0 bases and V 6 bases, and 5 bases lay outside the gene matches. CDR1 is SNHLY, CDR2 FYNNEI, per germline. CDR3 nucleotides: TGTGCCAGCAGAGCCGACAGGGTTAGCAATCAGCCCCAGCATTTT. Encoded protein: CASRADRVSNQPQHF.

This chain joins TRBV25-1 and TRBJ2-7; weak D call: TRBD1 (6 bases). Per germline, CDR1 MGHDK and CDR2 SYGVNS. V gave up 2 bases and J gave up 6 bases, with 20 bases separating them. The CDR3 has 16 residues. The CDR3 DNA is TGTGCCAGCAGTGAACTATCCGTACAGGGCTCAGTCGAGCAGTACTTC. It encodes CASSELSVQGSVEQYF.

J is TRBJ2-5 and V is TRBV5-1; 14 positions agree with TRBD2. Germline V gives CDR1 SGHRS, CDR2 YFSETQ. CDR3 size: 16 residues. With 4 bases clipped from V and 3 bases from J, the junction kept 5 bases outside the gene matches. DNA of the CDR3: TGCGCCAGCAGCCCAGGGACTAGCGGGGGTGAAGAGACCCAGTACTTC. Its translation is CASSPGTSGGEETQYF.

This clone has only one observation. This chain links TRBV11-2 with TRBJ2-7, with TRBD1 matching over 7 bases. Unmatched junction bases numbered 9, after V lost 5 bases and J lost 5 bases. CDR3 length: 14 amino acids. Per the germline V gene, CDR1 is SGHAT and CDR2 is FQNNGV. The CDR3 region is CASSTQGRGNEQYF. The CDR3, as DNA: TGTGCCAGCAGCACACAGGGGCGAGGGAACGAGCAGTACTTC. The entire variable domain, with the rest obtained from reference TRBV11-2 and TRBJ2-7, is as follows: EAGVAQSPRYKIIEKRQSVAFWCNPISGHATLYWYQQILGQGPKLLIQFQNNGVVDDSQLPKDRFSAERLKGVDSTLKIQPAKLEDSAVYLCASSTQGRGNEQYFGPGTRLTVT.

The CDR3: CASSLATSGGAAKTQYF. CDR3 in DNA: TGTGCCAGCAGCTTGGCCACTAGCGGGGGGGCCGCGAAGACCCAGTACTTC. V usage is TRBV5-4 and J usage is TRBJ2-5; 13 positions agree with TRBD2. V shed 0 bases, J shed 6 bases, and the junction held 8 bases outside the gene matches. CDR1 and CDR2 from the germline V gene are SGHNT and YYREEE (reference sequence). This CDR3 has 17 residues.

The rearrangement uses TRBV6-5 and TRBJ2-5; perhaps TRBD2 as D (5 bases). The CDR3 length is 13 residues. The V and J ends lost 0 bases and 7 bases respectively, with 9 bases between them. Looked up from germline, CDR1 is MNHEY and CDR2 is SVGAGI. CDR3 region: CASSYSEGVTQYF. As DNA, the CDR3 is TGTGCCAGCAGTTACTCAGAGGGAGTGACCCAGTACTTC.

The chain couples TRBV6-6 to TRBJ1-5; a weak D match, TRBD1 (5 bases). The CDR3 totals 13 residues. CDR1 and CDR2 (germline): MNHNY, SVGAGI (reference sequence). The V end lost 9 bases, the J end lost 2 bases, and 11 bases lay between the germline ends. In DNA form, the CDR3 reads TGTGCCAGTAGAGGGGATGGCAATCAGCCCCAGCATTTT. This encodes CASRGDGNQPQHF.

The J gene is TRBJ2-7, the V gene TRBV4-1; D is undetermined. V was cut by 4 bases and J by 3 bases, with 10 bases left in between. The length of the CDR3 is 13 residues. Germline V gene sequence: CDR1 MGHRA, CDR2 YSYEKL. In DNA, the CDR3 is TGCGCCAGCAGCCGGTCCACGAACTACGAGCAGTACTTC. Translation gives CASSRSTNYEQYF.

The V and J genes are TRBV2 and TRBJ2-7, with 8 bases matching TRBD1. Germline V lookup: CDR1 SNHLY, CDR2 FYNNEI. V dropped 6 bases and J dropped 0; count of bases not matched to a gene: 4. The CDR3 is made up of 14 amino acids. The CDR3: CASRGQDYSYEQYF. CDR3 nucleotides: TGTGCCAGCAGGGGACAGGACTACTCCTACGAGCAGTACTTC.

This clone appeared once. The chain uses TRBV5-1 and TRBJ2-2; TRBD1 aligns across 10 bases. The CDR3 loop spans 16 amino acids. The germline CDR1 and CDR2 sequences are SGHRS and YFSETQ. V lost 1 base to trimming and J lost 4 bases; unmatched junction nucleotides: 4. The CDR3 nucleotides read TGCGCCAGCAGCTTGAGGGACAGGGGATCCACCGGGGAGCTGTTTTTT. As protein: CASSLRDRGSTGELFF.